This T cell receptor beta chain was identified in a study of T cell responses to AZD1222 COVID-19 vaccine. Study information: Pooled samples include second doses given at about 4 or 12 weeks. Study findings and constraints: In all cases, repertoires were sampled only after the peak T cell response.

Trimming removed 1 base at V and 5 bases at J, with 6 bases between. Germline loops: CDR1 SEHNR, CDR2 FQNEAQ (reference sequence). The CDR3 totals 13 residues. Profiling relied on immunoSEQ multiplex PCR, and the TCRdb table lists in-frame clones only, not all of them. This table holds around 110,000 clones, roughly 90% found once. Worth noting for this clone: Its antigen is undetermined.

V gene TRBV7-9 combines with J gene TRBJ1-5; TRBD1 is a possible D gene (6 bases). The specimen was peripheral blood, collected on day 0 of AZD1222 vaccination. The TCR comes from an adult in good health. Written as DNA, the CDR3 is TGTGCCAGCAGCTTAGGACAGGATCAGCCCCAGCATTTT. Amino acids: CASSLGQDQPQHF. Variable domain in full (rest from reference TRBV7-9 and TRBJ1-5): DTGVSQNPRHKITKRGQNVTFRCDPISEHNRLYWYRQTLGQGPEFLTYFQNEAQLEKSRLLSDRFSAERPKGSFSTLEIQRTEQGDSAMYLCASSLGQDQPQHFGDGTRLSIL.